This T cell receptor (beta chain) emerged from a study of post-analysis software for immune sequencing data. Whole-study results and caveats: Elevated frequency relative to controls characterized roughly 5 TRBV segments in patients, TRBV5-6, TRBV5-1 and TRBV20-1 among them. Compared against controls, patients with multiple sclerosis displayed significantly lower normalized Chao1 diversity.

The ends lost 2 bases at V and 7 bases at J; junction bases unmatched: 7. The CDR3 is 16 amino acids. Germline values: CDR1 SGHKS, CDR2 YYEKEE (reference sequence). This clonotype was detected only a few times. Its antigen is undetermined. Unique molecular identifiers were built into the TCR beta cDNA libraries. Out of 1 to 10 million T cells, some 480,000 cDNA molecules were generated. One entry per CDR3 protein results from TCRdb running MiXCR on the PCR reads. The table has roughly 410,000 distinct CDR3 sequences, approximately 38% seen once. V usage is TRBV5-5 and J usage is TRBJ1-6; TRBD1 aligns across 9 bases. The sample taken for sequencing was blood. The source of this sequence is a girl aged 10 to 17 with multiple sclerosis. The CDR3 spells CASSFRDRVLNSPLHF. The CDR3 DNA is TGTGCCAGCAGCTTCCGGGACAGGGTTTTGAATTCACCCCTCCACTTT.